A single TCR beta chain is shown here with its context. The antigen is undetermined. This sample stems from a study of vaccination effects on CD4 cells after COVID-19. About the research overall: Post-vaccine draws lagged the second dose by a median of 72 days.

The germline gives CDR1 KGHSH, CDR2 LQKENI. The CDR3 contains 13 residues. V shed 3 bases and J shed 6 bases, with 9 bases lying between them. Libraries were prepared by immunoSEQ multiplex PCR; TCRdb keeps only in-frame clonotypes and omits some of them. The sample yields tens of thousands of clones, around two thirds seen once. Cultured cells yielded isolated CD4+ T cells after 10 to 11 days. All participants had two doses of either the BNT162b2 or mRNA-1273 vaccine. The input for sequencing was CD4+ T cells from PBMCs cultured without peptide, taken after COVID-19 vaccination. The clonotype was recovered from a human donor who received a COVID-19 vaccine. The V gene is TRBV18, the J gene TRBJ2-1, with a possible D match to TRBD1 (6 bases). CDR3 region: CASSPKQGNEQFF. CDR3 DNA: TGTGCCAGCTCACCCAAACAGGGCAATGAGCAGTTCTTC.